This is a list of T cell receptor beta chains from one sample in a study of T-cell reconstitution after alpha-beta-depleted transplantation in children. A single record per CDR3 protein comes from TCRdb applying MiXCR to the PCR reads. The sample holds hundreds of thousands of distinct CDR3 sequences, 13% seen once. This specimen consisted of PBMCs, mostly from graft donor cells, obtained 360 days after TCRalphabeta/CD19-depleted stem cell transplant. The receptors come from a male patient under 18 who had a stem cell transplant for acute myeloid leukemia, so the T cells may come from the graft donor. Each CDR3 is given with its conserved first and last residue.

>TRBJ1-1|TRBV7-9
CASSLSGRDTEAFF
>TRBJ1-6|TRBV10-3
CAISRDPKTSPLHF
>TRBJ2-5|TRBV7-2
CASSSSAGAETQYF
>TRBJ2-3|TRBV29-1
CSVGGIGTGELDTQYF
>TRBJ2-7|TRBV7-6
CASSLASVSSSYEQYF
>TRBJ2-5|TRBV5-1
CASSSGSLQETQYF
>TRBJ2-5|TRBV7-2
CASSKLETQYF
>TRBJ2-3|TRBV11-2
CASSLGWSSGQTSTDTQYF
>TRBJ2-4|TRBV20-1
CSARDGGWDIQYF
>TRBJ2-7|TRBV4-3
CASSQVINAYEQYF
>TRBJ1-4|TRBV6-5
CASSTDRWNEKLFF
>TRBJ2-1|TRBV5-5
CASSLVAGYPSYNEQFF
>TRBJ2-1|TRBV20-1
CSARDSSGVYNEQFF
>TRBJ2-5|TRBV10-3
CATRDITRRETQYF
>TRBJ1-5|TRBV6-2/TRBV6-3
CASSYDRFSNQPQHF
>TRBJ2-3|TRBV6-5
CASSSQRGRDTQYF
>TRBJ2-5|TRBV5-6
CASTTQPRGAETQYF
>TRBJ2-7|TRBV20-1
CSARDIAGMDEQYF
>TRBJ1-1|TRBV29-1
CSICRIDEAFF